Given below is one TCR beta chain in context. These data belong to a study of CXCR3-negative and CXCR3-positive naive CD8 T cells. The authors prepared UMI-labeled TRB cDNA libraries by 5' RACE. From the 5' RACE reads, TCRdb lists one entry per CDR3 protein and no DNA. The sample has around 81,000 distinct CDR3 sequences, and its top ten clones hold around 1.6%. The TCR sequence derives from a human donor in good health. Some clones in this sample may be carry-over from other donors' samples. The sample consisted of naive CXCR3- CD8+ T cells from blood. Indicated subset: CD45RO-CCR7+CD27+CD95- naive CD8+ T cells lacking CXCR3 (TNR3-).

CDR3: CASAPGGASNQPQHF. The rearrangement uses TRBV7-2 and TRBJ1-5; as DNA is missing, the TRBD1 call by TCRdb cannot be tested. The CDR3 contains 15 residues. CDR1 SGHTA and CDR2 FQGNSA come from the germline V gene.